This T cell receptor (beta chain) was documented in a study of T-cell reconstitution after alpha-beta-depleted transplantation in children. Study-wide findings and caveats: By one year post-transplant, T-cell counts and diversity largely arose from T cells that were newly produced. At around two months after transplant, the alpha-beta T cells were reportedly derived from several hundred expanded clones that came from non-depleted graft cells. At day 60, the high TCRbeta diversity found in some patients originated from recipient T cells and thymic progenitors that had survived.

Construction of the TCRbeta library involved unique molecular identifiers. TCRdb re-called the PCR reads with MiXCR, one entry per CDR3 protein. This sample yields about 830,000 distinct CDR3 sequences, of which roughly 16% are seen a single time; under 6% belongs to the top ten. This clonotype was seen a handful of times. Its antigen is not known. The TCR originated in a male patient under 18 who had a stem cell transplant for acute lymphoblastic leukemia, so the T cells may come from the graft donor. The material was PBMCs, mostly from graft donor cells, obtained 360 days after TCRalphabeta/CD19-depleted stem cell transplant.

The CDR3 DNA reads as TGCAGTGCGCGACAGGGGCCCGTCTTTAACACCGGGGAGCTGTTTTTT. As protein: CSARQGPVFNTGELFF. This rearrangement joins TRBV20-1 to TRBJ2-2, with TRBD1 matching 8 bases. The V segment lost 6 bases and the J segment 2 bases; nucleotides outside the gene matches: 11. The CDR3 is 16 amino acids. Germline values: CDR1 DFQATT, CDR2 SNEGSKA (reference sequence).